A selection of T cell receptor beta chains follows, all from one sample in a study of shared clonotypes between healthy human individuals. Method: immunoSEQ multiplex PCR; TCRdb's copy keeps in-frame clones and lacks some. This table holds roughly 2.5 million clones, roughly nine tenths found once. The sequenced sample was naive CD4+ T cells sorted from blood. Source of these receptors: a man aged 18 to 35 in good health. Both conserved end residues are part of each CDR3. A D gene is named only where the DNA matches it firmly. Only part of the rows carry a size: once, few, many, or a class if the clone is expanded.

v_call: TRBV4-1; j_call: TRBJ1-4; d_call: .; clone_size: .; cdr3_aa: CASSQGGQKLFF; cdr3_nt: TGCGCCAGCAGCCAAGGAGGGCAAAAACTGTTTTTT
v_call: TRBV19; j_call: TRBJ2-7; d_call: TRBD2; clone_size: .; cdr3_aa: CASSPAGGIGEQYF; cdr3_nt: TGTGCCAGTAGTCCAGCGGGAGGAATAGGTGAGCAGTACTTC
v_call: TRBV9; j_call: TRBJ1-4; d_call: .; clone_size: .; cdr3_aa: CASSPSGGPNEKLFF; cdr3_nt: TGTGCCAGCAGTCCCTCGGGGGGCCCGAATGAAAAACTGTTTTTT
v_call: TRBV28; j_call: TRBJ1-3; d_call: .; clone_size: .; cdr3_aa: CASSLIPGAGNTIYF; cdr3_nt: TGTGCCAGCAGTTTAATTCCAGGGGCTGGAAACACCATATATTTT
v_call: TRBV11-2; j_call: TRBJ2-1; d_call: .; clone_size: .; cdr3_aa: CASSLDGLLSSYNEQFF; cdr3_nt: TGTGCCAGCAGCTTAGACGGACTGCTAAGCTCCTACAATGAGCAGTTCTTC
v_call: TRBV4-1; j_call: TRBJ1-3; d_call: .; clone_size: .; cdr3_aa: CASSQAPGGGNTIYF; cdr3_nt: TGCGCCAGCAGCCAAGCCCCTGGAGGAGGAAACACCATATATTTT
v_call: TRBV18; j_call: TRBJ2-5; d_call: .; clone_size: .; cdr3_aa: CASSLASETQYF; cdr3_nt: TGTGCCAGCTCACTGGCGTCAGAGACCCAGTACTTC
v_call: TRBV7-9; j_call: TRBJ1-2; d_call: TRBD1; clone_size: .; cdr3_aa: CASSLGDRAGYTF; cdr3_nt: TGTGCCAGCAGCTTAGGGGACAGGGCTGGCTACACCTTC
v_call: TRBV19; j_call: TRBJ2-7; d_call: .; clone_size: once; cdr3_aa: CATDEGGTLGSKQYF; cdr3_nt: TGTGCCACCGATGAGGGGGGGACACTAGGGTCGAAGCAGTACTTC
v_call: TRBV5-4; j_call: TRBJ2-1; d_call: .; clone_size: .; cdr3_aa: CASSLGFGEQFF; cdr3_nt: TGTGCCAGCAGCTTGGGGTTTGGTGAGCAGTTCTTC
v_call: TRBV30; j_call: TRBJ1-5; d_call: TRBD1; clone_size: .; cdr3_aa: CAWSSQGAINQPQHF; cdr3_nt: TGTGCCTGGAGTTCACAGGGGGCCATCAATCAGCCCCAGCATTTT
v_call: TRBV7-2; j_call: TRBJ2-7; d_call: .; clone_size: .; cdr3_aa: CASSSLGEQYF; cdr3_nt: TGTGCCAGCAGCTCTTTGGGGGAGCAGTACTTC
v_call: TRBV21-1; j_call: TRBJ2-1; d_call: .; clone_size: .; cdr3_aa: CASITTGRWEQFF; cdr3_nt: TGTGCCAGCATCACCACGGGCCGATGGGAGCAGTTCTTC
v_call: TRBV4-1; j_call: TRBJ1-4; d_call: .; clone_size: .; cdr3_aa: CASRPQGSGTNEKLFF; cdr3_nt: TGCGCCAGCAGACCGCAGGGGTCGGGGACTAATGAAAAACTGTTTTTT
v_call: TRBV5-1; j_call: TRBJ2-7; d_call: .; clone_size: .; cdr3_aa: CASSRDTQYEQYF; cdr3_nt: TGCGCCAGCAGCAGGGACACCCAGTACGAGCAGTACTTC
v_call: TRBV19; j_call: TRBJ1-5; d_call: TRBD1; clone_size: .; cdr3_aa: CASSIEDRISQPQHF; cdr3_nt: TGTGCCAGTAGTATAGAGGACAGGATATCTCAGCCCCAGCATTTT
v_call: TRBV5-5; j_call: TRBJ1-3; d_call: .; clone_size: few; cdr3_aa: CASRSEGSGGNTIYF; cdr3_nt: TGTGCCAGCAGATCCGAGGGGTCAGGAGGAAACACCATATATTTT
v_call: TRBV29-1; j_call: TRBJ2-1; d_call: .; clone_size: .; cdr3_aa: CSGMRGGIYNEQFF; cdr3_nt: TGCAGCGGGATGAGGGGGGGCATTTACAATGAGCAGTTCTTC
v_call: TRBV4-2; j_call: TRBJ2-7; d_call: .; clone_size: once; cdr3_aa: CASSQQLGAGQYF; cdr3_nt: TGTGCCAGCAGCCAACAACTAGGAGCTGGGCAGTACTTC
v_call: TRBV28; j_call: TRBJ2-1; d_call: .; clone_size: .; cdr3_aa: CASSLSRGEQFF; cdr3_nt: TGTGCCAGCAGTTTAAGTCGTGGTGAGCAGTTCTTC
v_call: TRBV30; j_call: TRBJ1-2; d_call: .; clone_size: .; cdr3_aa: CAWRADLNCGYTF; cdr3_nt: TGTGCCTGGAGGGCAGACCTTAACTGTGGCTACACCTTC
v_call: TRBV28; j_call: TRBJ1-4; d_call: TRBD1; clone_size: .; cdr3_aa: CASRLTGTGGEKLFF; cdr3_nt: TGTGCCAGCAGATTAACCGGGACAGGGGGTGAAAAACTGTTTTTT
v_call: TRBV7-9; j_call: TRBJ2-5; d_call: .; clone_size: .; cdr3_aa: CASTWGVGDQYF; cdr3_nt: TGTGCCAGCACCTGGGGAGTGGGGGACCAGTACTTC
v_call: TRBV7-9; j_call: TRBJ2-3; d_call: .; clone_size: once; cdr3_aa: CASSLRGADTQYF; cdr3_nt: TGTGCCAGCAGCCTAAGGGGGGCAGATACGCAGTATTTT
v_call: TRBV6-4; j_call: TRBJ1-3; d_call: .; clone_size: .; cdr3_aa: CASSPFPDGLLSSGNTIYF; cdr3_nt: TGTGCCAGCAGTCCGTTTCCGGACGGATTACTTAGCTCTGGAAACACCATATATTTT
v_call: TRBV30; j_call: TRBJ1-5; d_call: .; clone_size: .; cdr3_aa: CAWSAQSNQPQHF; cdr3_nt: TGTGCCTGGAGTGCTCAAAGCAATCAGCCCCAGCATTTT
v_call: TRBV7-2; j_call: TRBJ2-5; d_call: TRBD2; clone_size: .; cdr3_aa: CASSLARLAGGRKETQYF; cdr3_nt: TGTGCCAGCAGCTTAGCGCGTCTAGCGGGGGGCCGGAAAGAGACCCAGTACTTC
v_call: TRBV11-2; j_call: TRBJ1-5; d_call: TRBD1; clone_size: .; cdr3_aa: CASSTGQGYQPQHF; cdr3_nt: TGTGCCAGCAGTACTGGACAGGGGTATCAGCCCCAGCATTTT
v_call: TRBV6-6; j_call: TRBJ2-1; d_call: TRBD1; clone_size: .; cdr3_aa: CASSSNRGAYNEQFF; cdr3_nt: TGTGCCAGCAGTTCGAACAGGGGAGCCTACAATGAGCAGTTCTTC
v_call: TRBV9; j_call: TRBJ2-3; d_call: TRBD1; clone_size: .; cdr3_aa: CASSVLTGAGYTQYF; cdr3_nt: TGTGCCAGCAGCGTACTCACAGGGGCAGGGTATACGCAGTATTTT
v_call: TRBV7-2; j_call: TRBJ2-7; d_call: TRBD1; clone_size: .; cdr3_aa: CASSPQGETPGQQYF; cdr3_nt: TGTGCCAGCAGCCCCCAGGGGGAAACGCCGGGTCAGCAGTACTTC
v_call: TRBV2; j_call: TRBJ2-1; d_call: .; clone_size: .; cdr3_aa: CASRSDTGNEQFF; cdr3_nt: TGTGCCAGCAGATCGGACACTGGCAATGAGCAGTTCTTC
v_call: TRBV2; j_call: TRBJ2-7; d_call: .; clone_size: .; cdr3_aa: CASRTGHLSYEQYF; cdr3_nt: TGTGCCAGCAGGACGGGACACCTCTCCTACGAGCAGTACTTC
v_call: TRBV18; j_call: TRBJ2-2; d_call: TRBD1; clone_size: .; cdr3_aa: CASSPGQGNTGELFF; cdr3_nt: TGTGCCAGCTCACCAGGACAGGGTAACACCGGGGAGCTGTTTTTT
v_call: TRBV5-1; j_call: TRBJ2-3; d_call: TRBD2; clone_size: .; cdr3_aa: CASSGLAGTDTQYF; cdr3_nt: TGCGCCAGCAGCGGCCTAGCGGGAACAGATACGCAGTATTTT
v_call: TRBV7-9; j_call: TRBJ1-1; d_call: .; clone_size: .; cdr3_aa: CASSSWTAAANTEAFF; cdr3_nt: TGTGCCAGCAGCTCTTGGACGGCGGCAGCGAACACTGAAGCTTTCTTT
v_call: TRBV10-3; j_call: TRBJ1-2; d_call: .; clone_size: .; cdr3_aa: CAISEISGANYGYTF; cdr3_nt: TGTGCCATCAGTGAGATTTCAGGGGCGAATTATGGCTACACCTTC
v_call: TRBV2; j_call: TRBJ2-1; d_call: .; clone_size: .; cdr3_aa: CASSGQRNEQFF; cdr3_nt: TGTGCCAGCAGCGGACAAAGGAATGAGCAGTTCTTC
v_call: TRBV14; j_call: TRBJ2-5; d_call: TRBD1; clone_size: .; cdr3_aa: CASSHYNRGRETQYF; cdr3_nt: TGTGCCAGCAGCCATTACAACAGGGGGCGAGAGACCCAGTACTTC
v_call: TRBV27; j_call: TRBJ1-2; d_call: TRBD1; clone_size: .; cdr3_aa: CASSGDSTYGYTF; cdr3_nt: TGTGCCAGCAGCGGGGACAGCACTTATGGCTACACCTTC
v_call: TRBV5-5; j_call: TRBJ2-7; d_call: .; clone_size: once; cdr3_aa: CASSLWGSYEQYF; cdr3_nt: TGTGCCAGCAGCTTGTGGGGTTCCTACGAGCAGTACTTC
v_call: TRBV9; j_call: TRBJ2-7; d_call: TRBD2; clone_size: .; cdr3_aa: CASSVGWEGNEQYF; cdr3_nt: TGTGCCAGCAGCGTTGGGTGGGAGGGGAACGAGCAGTACTTC
v_call: TRBV2; j_call: TRBJ2-5; d_call: TRBD1; clone_size: .; cdr3_aa: CASRTEPGQVKGTQYF; cdr3_nt: TGTGCCAGCAGAACCGAGCCGGGACAGGTGAAAGGGACCCAGTACTTC
v_call: TRBV7-7; j_call: TRBJ2-3; d_call: .; clone_size: .; cdr3_aa: CASSVQPSGTDTQYF; cdr3_nt: TGTGCTAGCAGCGTGCAGCCTTCGGGCACAGATACGCAGTATTTT
v_call: TRBV6-4; j_call: TRBJ2-3; d_call: .; clone_size: .; cdr3_aa: CASSRGADRADTQYF; cdr3_nt: TGTGCCAGCAGCCGGGGGGCTGACCGTGCAGATACGCAGTATTTT
v_call: TRBV10-3; j_call: TRBJ1-6; d_call: .; clone_size: .; cdr3_aa: CAISDESSYNSPLHF; cdr3_nt: TGTGCCATCAGTGACGAGAGCTCCTATAATTCACCCCTCCACTTT